This record covers a single T cell receptor beta chain. Its specificity is not known. This sample was included in a study of blood T cells in healthy people across ages. Study-wide points: Versus aged donors, long-lived donors had higher diversity and more naive CD4+ cells. Any conclusive comparison of naive versus antigen-experienced cells was prevented by using unsorted PBMCs.

A second 7 to 11 cycle PCR used barcoded and J-beta primers. Each TCR beta cDNA got a 12-nucleotide random molecular identifier. Every individual sample yielded 2.5 million or more paired-end reads (each containing CDR3). TCRdb passed the 5' RACE reads through MiXCR, listing each CDR3 protein once. The profile shows some 1.5 million distinct CDR3 sequences, 28% of them singletons. Sequenced sample: blood. The TCR originated in a woman in her twenties or thirties in good health.

CDR3 in DNA: TGCGCCAGCAGCTTGGGTGGGGGCTTCGACAATGAGCAGTTCTTC. It codes for CASSLGGGFDNEQFF. The V call is TRBV5-1, the J call TRBJ2-1; a possible D gene is TRBD1 (6 bases). Germline V gene lookup returns CDR1 SGHRS and CDR2 YFSETQ. The length of the CDR3 is 15 residues. Deletions cut 0 bases from V and 5 bases from J, with 12 bases between. Combining the CDR3 with reference TRBV5-1 and TRBJ2-1 gives the whole variable domain KAGVTQTPRYLIKTRGQQVTLSCSPISGHRSVSWYQQTPGQGLQFLFEYFSETQRNKGNFPGRFSGRQFSNSRSEMNVSTLELGDSALYLCASSLGGGFDNEQFFGPGTRLTVL.